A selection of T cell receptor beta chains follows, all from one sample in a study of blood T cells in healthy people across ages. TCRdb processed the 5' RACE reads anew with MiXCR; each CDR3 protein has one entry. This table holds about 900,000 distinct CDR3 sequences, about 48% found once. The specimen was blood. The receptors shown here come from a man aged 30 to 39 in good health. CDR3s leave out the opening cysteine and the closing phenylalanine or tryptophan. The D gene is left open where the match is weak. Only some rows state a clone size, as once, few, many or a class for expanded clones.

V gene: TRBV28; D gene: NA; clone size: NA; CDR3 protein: ASRDVPYEQY
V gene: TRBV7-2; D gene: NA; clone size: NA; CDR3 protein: ASSLLLGFGYGYT
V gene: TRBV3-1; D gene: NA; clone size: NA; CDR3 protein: ASSPTTESYGYT
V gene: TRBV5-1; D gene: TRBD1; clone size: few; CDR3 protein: ASARRQGVNTEAF
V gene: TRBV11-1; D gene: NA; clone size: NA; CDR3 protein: ASSLAGAPGF
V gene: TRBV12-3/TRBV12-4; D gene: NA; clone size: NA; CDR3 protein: ASGSPEQY
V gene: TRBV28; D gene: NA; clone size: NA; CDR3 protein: ASSSEYSPLH
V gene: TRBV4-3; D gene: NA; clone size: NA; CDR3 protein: ASSQAPVGSLTDTQY
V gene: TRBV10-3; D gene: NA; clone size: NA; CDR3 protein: AISDQGGRTDTQY
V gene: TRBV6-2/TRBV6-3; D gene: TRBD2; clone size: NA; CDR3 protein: ASSYRSGGYPNEQF
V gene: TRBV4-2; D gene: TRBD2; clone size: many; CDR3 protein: ASSQQSSGGLDTQY
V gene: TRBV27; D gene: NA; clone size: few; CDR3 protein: ASSFSGSSGYGYT
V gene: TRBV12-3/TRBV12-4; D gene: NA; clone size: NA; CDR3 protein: ASSPPGVHLSYEQY
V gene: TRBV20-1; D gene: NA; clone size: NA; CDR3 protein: SARERGGQLKAYEQY
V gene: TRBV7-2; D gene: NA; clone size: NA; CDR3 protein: ASIKGTKGADTQY
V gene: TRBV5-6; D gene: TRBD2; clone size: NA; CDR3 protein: ASSSSWRGGRETQY
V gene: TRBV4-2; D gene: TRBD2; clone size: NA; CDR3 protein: ASSPPLAGGSDTQY
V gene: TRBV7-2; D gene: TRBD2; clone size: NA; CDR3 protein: ASSFGTSGGGEQF
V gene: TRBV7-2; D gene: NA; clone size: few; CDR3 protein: ASSLAGGSGRDYGYT
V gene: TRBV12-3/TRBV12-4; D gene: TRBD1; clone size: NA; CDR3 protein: ASSLPGTGRYEQY
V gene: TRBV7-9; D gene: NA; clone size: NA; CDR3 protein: ASSLKGLGIDTQY
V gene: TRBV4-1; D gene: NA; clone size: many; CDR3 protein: ASSQGRGGFYNEQF
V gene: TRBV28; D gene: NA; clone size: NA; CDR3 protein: ASSAGSPREQY
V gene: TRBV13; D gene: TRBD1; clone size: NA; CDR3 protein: ASSLAPDRAPGETQY
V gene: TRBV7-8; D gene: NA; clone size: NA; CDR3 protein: ASSSALPDTEAF
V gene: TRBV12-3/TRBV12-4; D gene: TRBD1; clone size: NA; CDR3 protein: ASSLTGGLAEAF
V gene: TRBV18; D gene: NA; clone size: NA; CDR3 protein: ASSPRMNTEAF
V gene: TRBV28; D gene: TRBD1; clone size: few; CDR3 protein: ASSWPGQGVTEAF
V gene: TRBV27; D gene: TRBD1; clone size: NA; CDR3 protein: ASSFTGGWSTGELF
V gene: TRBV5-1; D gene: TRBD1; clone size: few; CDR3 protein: ASSLDGQGARNSPLH
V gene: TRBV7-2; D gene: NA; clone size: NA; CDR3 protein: ASSLVRLASTEAF
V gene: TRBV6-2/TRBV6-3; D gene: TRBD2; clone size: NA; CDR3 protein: ASSPSGGAYSTQY
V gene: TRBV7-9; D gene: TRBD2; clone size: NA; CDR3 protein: ASSLVAGGPYNEQF
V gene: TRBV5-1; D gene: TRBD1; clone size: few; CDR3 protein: ASSLGTGFREQF
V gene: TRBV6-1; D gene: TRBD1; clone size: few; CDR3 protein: ASSGEDRVHTQY
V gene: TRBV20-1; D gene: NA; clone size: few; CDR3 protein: SARDLGGSAYNEQF
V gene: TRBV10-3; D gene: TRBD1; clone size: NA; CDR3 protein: AISDQQGAEEKLF
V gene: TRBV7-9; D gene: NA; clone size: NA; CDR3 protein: ASSSPWRPAGTQY
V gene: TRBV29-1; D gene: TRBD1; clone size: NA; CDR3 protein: SVISGTESSYEQY
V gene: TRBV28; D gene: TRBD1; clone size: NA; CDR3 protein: ASTTIAGQGKGYGYT
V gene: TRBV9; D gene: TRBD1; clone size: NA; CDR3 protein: ASSAHQQGRPYGYT
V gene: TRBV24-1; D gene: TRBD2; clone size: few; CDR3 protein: ATSDPLAGAAYNEQF
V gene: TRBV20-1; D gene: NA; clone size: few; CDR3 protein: SARDFRGSEELF
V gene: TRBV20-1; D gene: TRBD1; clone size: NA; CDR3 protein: SARADRGQSSPLH
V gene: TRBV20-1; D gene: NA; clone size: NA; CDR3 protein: SASQAISTDTQY